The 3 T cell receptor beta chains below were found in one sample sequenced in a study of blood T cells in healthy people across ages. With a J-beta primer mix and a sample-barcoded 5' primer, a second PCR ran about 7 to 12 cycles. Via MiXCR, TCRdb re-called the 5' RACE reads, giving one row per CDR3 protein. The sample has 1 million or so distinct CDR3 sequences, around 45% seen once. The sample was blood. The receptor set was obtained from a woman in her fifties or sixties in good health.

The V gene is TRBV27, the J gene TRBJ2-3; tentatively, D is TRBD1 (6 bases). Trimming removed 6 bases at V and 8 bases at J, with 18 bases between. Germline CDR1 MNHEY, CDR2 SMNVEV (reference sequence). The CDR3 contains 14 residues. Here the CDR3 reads CASRQGTARGTQYF. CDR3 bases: TGTGCCAGCAGGCAGGGGACCGCACGGGGTACGCAGTATTTT.

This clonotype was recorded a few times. CDR3 nucleotide sequence: TGTGCCAGCAGTTATAGGGGGTCGGCGGAGCAGTACTTC. This codes for CASSYRGSAEQYF. This rearrangement joins TRBV6-5 to TRBJ2-7, with TRBD1 as a possible D gene (6 bases). CDR1 and CDR2 from the germline V gene are MNHEY and SVGAGI. V lost 3 bases and J lost 7, with 13 bases in between. The CDR3 is made up of 13 amino acids.

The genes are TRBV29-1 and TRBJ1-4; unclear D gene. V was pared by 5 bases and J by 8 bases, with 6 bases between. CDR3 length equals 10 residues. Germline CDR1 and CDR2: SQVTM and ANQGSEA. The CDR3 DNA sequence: TGCAGCGTTTGGCTCGAAAAACTGTTTTTT. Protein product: CSVWLEKLFF.